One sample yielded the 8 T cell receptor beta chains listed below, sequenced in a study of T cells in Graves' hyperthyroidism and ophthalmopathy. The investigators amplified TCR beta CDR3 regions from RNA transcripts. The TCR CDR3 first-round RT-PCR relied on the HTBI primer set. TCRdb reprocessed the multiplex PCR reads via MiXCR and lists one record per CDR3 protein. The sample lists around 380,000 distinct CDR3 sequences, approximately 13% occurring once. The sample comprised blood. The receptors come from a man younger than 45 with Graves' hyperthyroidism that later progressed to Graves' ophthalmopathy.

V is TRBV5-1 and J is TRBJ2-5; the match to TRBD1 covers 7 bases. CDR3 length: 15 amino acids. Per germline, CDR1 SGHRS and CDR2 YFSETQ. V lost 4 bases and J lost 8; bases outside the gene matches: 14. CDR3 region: CASSPRTGQQATQYF. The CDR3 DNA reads TGCGCCAGCAGCCCCCGGACGGGACAGCAAGCTACCCAGTACTTC. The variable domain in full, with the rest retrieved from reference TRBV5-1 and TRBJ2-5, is KAGVTQTPRYLIKTRGQQVTLSCSPISGHRSVSWYQQTPGQGLQFLFEYFSETQRNKGNFPGRFSGRQFSNSRSEMNVSTLELGDSALYLCASSPRTGQQATQYFGPGTRLLVL.

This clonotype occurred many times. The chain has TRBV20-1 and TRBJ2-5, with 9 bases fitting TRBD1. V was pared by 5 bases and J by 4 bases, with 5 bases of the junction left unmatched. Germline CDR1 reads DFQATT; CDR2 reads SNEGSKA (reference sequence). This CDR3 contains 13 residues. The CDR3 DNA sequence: TGCAGTGCTTGGGACAGGGTAGGAGAGACCCAGTACTTC. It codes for CSAWDRVGETQYF.

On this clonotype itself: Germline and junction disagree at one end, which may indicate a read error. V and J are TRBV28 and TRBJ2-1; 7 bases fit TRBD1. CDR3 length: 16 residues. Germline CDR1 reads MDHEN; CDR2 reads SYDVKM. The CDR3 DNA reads TGTACCAGCAGTCCCCCCCGAGGGGGCCCTTACAATGAGCAGTTCTTC. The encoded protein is CTSSPPRGGPYNEQFF.

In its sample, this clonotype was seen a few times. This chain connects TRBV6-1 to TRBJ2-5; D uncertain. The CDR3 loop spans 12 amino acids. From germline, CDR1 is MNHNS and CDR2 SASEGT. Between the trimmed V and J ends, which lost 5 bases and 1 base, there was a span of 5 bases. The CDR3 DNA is TGTGCCAGCAGTCACACCCAAGAGACCCAGTACTTC. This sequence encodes CASSHTQETQYF.

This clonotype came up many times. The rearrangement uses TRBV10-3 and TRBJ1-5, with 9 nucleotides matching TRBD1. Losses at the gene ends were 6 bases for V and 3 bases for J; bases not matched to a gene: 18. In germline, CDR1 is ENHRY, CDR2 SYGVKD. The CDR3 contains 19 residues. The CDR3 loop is CAISAGQGRSSGNNQPQHF. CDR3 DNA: TGTGCCATCAGCGCGGGACAGGGCCGTTCATCAGGAAACAATCAGCCCCAGCATTTT.

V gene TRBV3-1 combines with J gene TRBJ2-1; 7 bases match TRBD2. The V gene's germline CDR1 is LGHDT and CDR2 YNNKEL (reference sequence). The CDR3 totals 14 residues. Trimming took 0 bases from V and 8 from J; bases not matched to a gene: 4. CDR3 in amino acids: CASSQEGGNYEQFF. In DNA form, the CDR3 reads TGTGCCAGCAGCCAAGAGGGGGGGAACTATGAGCAGTTCTTC.

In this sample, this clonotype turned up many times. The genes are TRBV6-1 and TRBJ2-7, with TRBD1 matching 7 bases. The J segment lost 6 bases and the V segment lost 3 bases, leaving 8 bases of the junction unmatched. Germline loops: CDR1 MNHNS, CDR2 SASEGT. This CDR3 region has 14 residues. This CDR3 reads CASSDRGSSPEQYF. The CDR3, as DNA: TGTGCCAGCAGTGACAGGGGGTCCTCCCCCGAGCAGTACTTC.

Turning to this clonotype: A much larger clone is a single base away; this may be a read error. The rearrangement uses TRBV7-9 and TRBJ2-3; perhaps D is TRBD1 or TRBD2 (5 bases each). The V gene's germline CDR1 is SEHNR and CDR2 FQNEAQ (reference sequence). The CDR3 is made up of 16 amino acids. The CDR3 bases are TGTGCCAGCAGCTCTTCCGGGACGGAGAGCACAGATACGCAGTGTTTT. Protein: CASSSSGTESTDTQCF.